The entry below gives a single T cell receptor beta chain sequence along with its context. Germline CDR1 and CDR2: SQVTM and ANQGSEA. V shed 2 bases and J 1 base; nucleotides not matched to a gene: 2. The CDR3 runs 14 residues. TCRdb reprocessed the RACE reads via MiXCR and lists one record per CDR3 protein. The sample holds 350,000 to 450,000 distinct CDR3 sequences, 4.5% to 5.5% seen once. This sample was included in a study of human T cells and chemical hapten exposure. Overall study: Small pooled library volume differences chiefly drove per-sample TCR yield variation.

Time point described: pre-sensitization, week 0. The treatment was: therapeutic diphenylcyclopropenone sensitization with weekly scalp DPC. This material consisted of whole blood, taken in connection with sensitization to the hapten diphenylcyclopropenone (DPC). This TCR was sampled from a woman between 45 and 60 years old with alopecia areata. Some clones in this sample may be carry-over from other donors' samples. The chain employs TRBV29-1 and TRBJ1-2, with 9 bases lining up with TRBD1. The CDR3 nucleotides are TGCAGCGTTGAACGGACAGGGGATAACTATGGCTACACCTTC. Residues: CSVERTGDNYGYTF.